The 9 T cell receptor beta chains below were found in one sample sequenced in a study of CD8+CD57+ T cells in acquired aplastic anemia. Previously, flow cytometry had revealed CD8+CD57+ cell expansion in the patients chosen for sequencing. Both TCR beta VDJ combination and CDR3 sequence profiling were carried out. Genomic DNA was the template for this profiling. TCRdb independently ran MiXCR on the reads; one entry per CDR3 protein. The data hold about 180,000 distinct CDR3 sequences, with approximately 48% observed a single time. Specimen: sorted CD4+, CD8+, or CD8+CD57+ T cells (not recorded which) from PBMCs. The receptors shown here come from a human donor with aplastic anemia.

The chain couples TRBV11-2 to TRBJ2-5; D not resolved. Trimming took off 2 bases at V and 0 bases at J, with 4 bases between the two ends. CDR1 is SGHAT, CDR2 FQNNGV, per germline. The CDR3 spans 13 residues. For the CDR3, the DNA is TGTGCCAGCAGCTTATCCTACCAAGAGACCCAGTACTTC. It is translated as CASSLSYQETQYF.

This clonotype was counted many times. The chain joins TRBV7-2 to TRBJ1-2; D may be TRBD1 (6 bases). V lost 5 bases, J lost 5 bases, and 15 bases lay in between. Germline V gene data show CDR1 as SGHTA and CDR2 as FQGNSA. The CDR3 consists of 14 residues. The CDR3 nucleotides are TGTGCCAGCAGCGGCAGGACAGCCGCTTATGGCTACACCTTC. Translating gives CASSGRTAAYGYTF.

The chain recombines TRBV7-9 with TRBJ1-4; maybe TRBD1 (5 bases). The germline gives CDR1 SEHNR, CDR2 FQNEAQ (reference sequence). CDR3 length equals 15 residues. Between the trimmed V and J ends, which lost 1 base and 7 bases, there was a span of 13 bases. CDR3 sequence: CASSLETAGSEKLFF. In nucleotides, the CDR3 is TGTGCCAGCAGCTTAGAGACAGCGGGGAGTGAAAAACTGTTTTTT.

V usage is TRBV20-1 and J usage is TRBJ2-3; a weak D match, TRBD2 (5 bases). This CDR3 is built from 13 residues. Germline V gene data show CDR1 as DFQATT and CDR2 as SNEGSKA (reference sequence). The germline V and J ends were trimmed by 6 bases and 3 bases, with 13 bases remaining between them. CDR3 loop: CSAQRSGTDTQYF. CDR3 DNA sequence: TGCAGTGCCCAGCGGTCGGGGACAGATACGCAGTATTTT.

In its sample, this clonotype was seen many times. The V and J genes are TRBV14 and TRBJ2-5, with D unclear. This CDR3 has 12 residues. Germline V gene lookup returns CDR1 SGHDN and CDR2 FVKESK. Trimming removed 1 base from V and 7 bases from J, with 7 bases in between. The CDR3 loop is CASSQGIGTQYF. In DNA form, the CDR3 reads TGTGCCAGCAGCCAAGGGATTGGGACCCAGTACTTC.

This clonotype was seen a few times. J is TRBJ1-2 and V is TRBV10-3, with a weak D call TRBD1 (6 bases). The CDR3 length is 13 residues. Germline-derived CDR1 and CDR2 are ENHRY and SYGVKD. Deletions cut 7 bases from V and 6 bases from J, with 15 bases between. This chain's CDR3 is CAITARDTDGYTF. The CDR3 DNA follows: TGTGCCATCACCGCGCGGGACACAGATGGCTACACCTTC.

This clonotype was detected many times. The chain links TRBV7-2 to TRBJ2-2; D is perhaps TRBD2 (6 bases). V lost 4 bases and J 6 bases, leaving 15 bases between the germline ends. Germline assignment: CDR1 SGHTA and CDR2 FQGNSA. This CDR3 region has 15 residues. The DNA of the CDR3 is TGTGCCAGCAGCTCCTTGGGGGGTTGGGCCGGGGAGCTGTTTTTT. Translating it yields CASSSLGGWAGELFF.

The chain carries TRBV6-1 and TRBJ2-7, with TRBD1 identical over 7 bases. The CDR3 runs 11 residues. In germline, CDR1 is MNHNS, CDR2 SASEGT. With 10 bases clipped from V and 5 bases from J, the junction kept 5 bases outside the gene matches. CDR3 nucleotides: TGTGCCACCCAGACAGGGAACGAGCAGTACTTC. It encodes CATQTGNEQYF.

This clonotype showed up many times. CDR3 sequence: CASRHRGRQETQYF. DNA of the CDR3: TGTGCCAGCAGGCACAGGGGGCGACAAGAGACCCAGTACTTC. The V call is TRBV6-5, the J call TRBJ2-5, with TRBD1 matching over 9 bases. CDR3 size: 14 residues. V lost 6 bases, J lost 2 bases, and 4 bases stayed unmatched. CDR1 is MNHEY and CDR2 is SVGAGI in the germline V gene.